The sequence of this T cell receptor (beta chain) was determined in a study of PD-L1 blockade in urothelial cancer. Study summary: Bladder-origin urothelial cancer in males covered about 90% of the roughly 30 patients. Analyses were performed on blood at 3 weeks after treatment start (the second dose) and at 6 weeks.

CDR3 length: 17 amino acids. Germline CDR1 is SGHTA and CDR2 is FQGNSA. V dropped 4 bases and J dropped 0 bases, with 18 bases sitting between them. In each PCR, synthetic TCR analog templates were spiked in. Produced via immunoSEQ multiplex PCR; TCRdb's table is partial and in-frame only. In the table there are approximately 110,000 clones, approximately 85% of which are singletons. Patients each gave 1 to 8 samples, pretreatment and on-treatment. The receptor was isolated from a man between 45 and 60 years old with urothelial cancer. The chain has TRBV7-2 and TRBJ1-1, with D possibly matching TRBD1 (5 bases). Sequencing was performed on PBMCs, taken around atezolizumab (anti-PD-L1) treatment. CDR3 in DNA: TGTGCCAGCAGCTCTCGGGGGTCAGGCAATCTGAACACTGAAGCTTTCTTT. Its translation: CASSSRGSGNLNTEAFF.